The source of this T cell receptor beta chain is a study of shared clonotypes between healthy human individuals. With respect to this clone: The same CDR3 arises from other DNA sequences in this sample as well.

The protocol was immunoSEQ multiplex PCR, while the TCRdb copy is restricted to in-frame clones and leaves out a portion. Of 1.4 million or so clones detected, approximately 98.5% appear once; the ten largest clones hold over 0.3%. This CDR3 has 14 residues. V lost 5 bases to trimming and J lost 0 bases, with 10 bases between them. The germline CDR1 and CDR2 sequences are SEHNR and FQNEAQ (reference sequence). The clonotype was recovered from a man aged 25 to 45 in good health. Sequencing was performed on naive CD4+ T cells sorted from blood. The subset: CD45RA+ positively selected. J is TRBJ2-5 and V is TRBV7-9; TRBD2 might be the D (6 bases). The CDR3 spells CASSPRTNQETQYF. The CDR3 DNA reads TGTGCCAGCAGCCCCCGGACTAACCAAGAGACCCAGTACTTC.